These 14 T cell receptor beta chains were sequenced from one sample in a study of cytomegalovirus exposure and HLA in healthy donors. Primers for the PCR totalled 60 Vbeta and 13 Jbeta. The protocol was immunoSEQ multiplex PCR, while the TCRdb copy is restricted to in-frame clones and leaves out a portion. The sample yields over 150,000 clones, 75% to 85% seen once. Input material: PBMCs. The receptors come from a woman aged 45 to 65 in good health and CMV-seropositive.

A note on this clone: At the DNA level, this CDR3 is encoded by other sequences in the same sample as well. The chain combines TRBV28 with TRBJ1-4; D ambiguous. CDR1 and CDR2 (germline): MDHEN, SYDVKM. This CDR3 is 13 amino acids long. The V end was cut by 6 bases, the J end by 6 bases, with 11 bases between. CDR3 residues: CASSPPGDEKLFF. CDR3 nucleotide sequence: TGTGCCAGCAGCCCGCCCGGGGATGAAAAACTGTTTTTT. Combining the CDR3 with reference TRBV28 and TRBJ1-4 gives the whole variable domain DVKVTQSSRYLVKRTGEKVFLECVQDMDHENMFWYRQDPGLGLRLIYFSYDVKMKEKGDIPEGYSVSREKKERFSLILESASTNQTSMYLCASSPPGDEKLFFGSGTQLSVL.

This clone was counted at least ten times. CDR3 DNA: TGTGCCAGCAGCTTAGACGGAGGTCAGCCCCAGCATTTT. It specifies CASSLDGGQPQHF. The chain recombines TRBV13 with TRBJ1-5; no clear D. The germline gives CDR1 PRHDT, CDR2 FYEKMQ (reference sequence). V lost 1 base and J lost 6, with 7 bases in between. The CDR3 has 13 amino acids.

The chain has TRBV30 and TRBJ2-4, with no clear D. Trimming stripped 2 bases from V and 5 bases from J, with 4 bases between. Germline V lookup: CDR1 GTSNPN, CDR2 SVGIG (reference sequence). The CDR3 loop spans 11 amino acids. The CDR3 loop is CAWSSENIQYF. CDR3 DNA: TGTGCCTGGAGTAGCGAAAACATTCAGTACTTC. The variable domain in full, with the rest retrieved from reference TRBV30 and TRBJ2-4, is SQTIHQWPATLVQPVGSPLSLECTVEGTSNPNLYWYRQAAGRGLQLLFYSVGIGQISSEVPQNLSASRPQDRQFILSSKKLLLSDSGFYLCAWSSENIQYFGAGTRLSVL.

This clone was seen a handful of times. The rearrangement uses TRBV7-9 and TRBJ2-3, with TRBD2 matching 8 bases. V lost 1 base and J lost 1; bases outside the gene matches: 1. Germline V gene data show CDR1 as SEHNR and CDR2 as FQNEAQ (reference sequence). The CDR3 has 15 residues. DNA for the CDR3: TGTGCCAGCAGCTTAGAACTAGCGGGCACAGATACGCAGTATTTT. Residues: CASSLELAGTDTQYF.

A single count supports this clone. This chain joins TRBV2 and TRBJ2-3; D perhaps matches TRBD2 (5 bases). The germline V gene has CDR1 SNHLY and CDR2 FYNNEI. Trimming took off 8 bases at V and 2 bases at J, with 17 bases between the two ends. The CDR3 runs to 15 residues. CDR3 nucleotide sequence: TGTGCCAGCCACATGGCGGACTTACCCACAGATACGCAGTATTTT. Translating gives CASHMADLPTDTQYF.

This clone was picked up one time. This sequence joins TRBV2 and TRBJ2-1; perhaps TRBD2 as D (5 bases). V shed 6 bases and J shed 14 bases, with 14 bases lying between them. This CDR3 comprises 11 residues. Looked up from germline, CDR1 is SNHLY and CDR2 is FYNNEI. The CDR3 spells CASRSSTREFF. CDR3 nucleotide sequence: TGTGCCAGCAGGTCTAGCACGCGAGAGTTCTTC.

This clone was found a few times. The V and J genes are TRBV28 and TRBJ1-2, with D possibly being TRBD1 (6 bases). This CDR3 region has 13 residues. V was trimmed by 6 bases and J by 10 bases, leaving 18 bases between them. Looked up from germline, CDR1 is MDHEN and CDR2 is SYDVKM. CDR3 in DNA: TGTGCCAGCAGGCCAACAGGGCGTTCGGACTACACCTTC. This gives the protein CASRPTGRSDYTF.

The chain carries TRBV5-5 and TRBJ2-3; 8 nucleotides line up with TRBD2. Germline assignment: CDR1 SGHKS and CDR2 YYEKEE (reference sequence). This CDR3 has 15 amino acids. V lost 0 bases, J lost 4 bases, and 4 bases stayed unmatched. The CDR3 region has the DNA TGTGCCAGCAGCTTGGAGGCAGCGGGAGCAGATACGCAGTATTTT. It yields the protein CASSLEAAGADTQYF.

The chain employs TRBV7-9 and TRBJ2-5; possibly TRBD2 for D (7 bases). The CDR3 length is 16 residues. The V and J ends lost 0 bases and 5 bases respectively, with 16 bases between them. The germline gives CDR1 SEHNR, CDR2 FQNEAQ (reference sequence). CDR3 nucleotide sequence: TGTGCCAGCAGCTTAGCAGGGGGGGCAGGGACGGAGACCCAGTACTTC. It yields the protein CASSLAGGAGTETQYF.

The chain is built from TRBV5-4 and TRBJ2-7, with TRBD1 as a possible D gene (6 bases). The CDR3 is made up of 14 amino acids. Germline V gene lookup returns CDR1 SGHNT and CDR2 YYREEE (reference sequence). Trimming cost V 2 bases and J 1 base, with 10 bases left between them. The CDR3 region has the DNA TGTGCCAGCAGCTTAGGGGACACTTCCTACGAGCAGTACTTC. Residues: CASSLGDTSYEQYF. Based on the CDR3 plus reference TRBV5-4 and TRBJ2-7, the full variable domain is ETGVTQSPTHLIKTRGQQVTLRCSSQSGHNTVSWYQQALGQGPQFIFQYYREEENGRGNFPPRFSGLQFPNYSSELNVNALELDDSALYLCASSLGDTSYEQYFGPGTRLTVT.

J is TRBJ2-1 and V is TRBV7-2; 11 bases are shared with TRBD1. The J segment lost 8 bases and the V segment lost 0 bases, leaving 3 bases of the junction unmatched. CDR1 SGHTA and CDR2 FQGNSA come from the germline V gene. The CDR3 consists of 15 residues. Here the CDR3 DNA reads TGTGCCAGCAGCTTAGCGGGACAGGGGGTCTATGAGCAGTTCTTC. This gives the protein CASSLAGQGVYEQFF. Complete variable domain (other parts from reference TRBV7-2 and TRBJ2-1): GAGVSQSPSNKVTEKGKDVELRCDPISGHTALYWYRQSLGQGLEFLIYFQGNSAPDKSGLPSDRFSAERTGGSVSTLTIQRTQQEDSAVYLCASSLAGQGVYEQFFGPGTRLTVL.

The chain uses TRBV28 and TRBJ2-7; TRBD2 matches 12 bases. The germline V gene encodes CDR1 MDHEN and CDR2 SYDVKM. After removal of 5 bases from V and 12 bases from J, the junction contained 5 bases not matched to a gene. This CDR3 contains 12 residues. The CDR3 region is CASSQLAGGRYF. CDR3 in DNA: TGTGCCAGCAGTCAACTAGCGGGAGGAAGGTACTTC.

This clone appeared a single time. The chain links TRBV28 to TRBJ2-5; 8 nucleotides match TRBD1. Trimming removed 4 bases from V and 0 bases from J; junction bases left unmatched: 10. The germline CDR1 and CDR2 sequences are MDHEN and SYDVKM. The CDR3 contains 17 residues. Written as DNA, the CDR3 is TGTGCCAGCAGTTCCCACCTAGACAGGGGCTACCAAGAGACCCAGTACTTC. It translates to CASSSHLDRGYQETQYF.

With respect to this clone: Other DNA sequences of this sample code for an identical CDR3. The rearrangement links TRBV27 to TRBJ2-3; perhaps TRBD2 as D (6 bases). Trimming stripped 5 bases from V and 4 bases from J, with 10 bases between. Looked up from germline, CDR1 is MNHEY and CDR2 is SMNVEV (reference sequence). The CDR3 runs to 13 residues. CDR3 in DNA: TGTGCCAGCAGTATACTAGCCGCAGATACGCAGTATTTT. It yields the protein CASSILAADTQYF.